What follows are 16 T cell receptor beta chains derived from one specimen sequenced in a study of regulatory T cells in long-lasting Graves disease. Arm-PCR with iRepertoire HTBI primers amplified the CDR3 regions for these TCR beta libraries. TCRdb processed the multiplex PCR reads anew with MiXCR; each CDR3 protein has one entry. This sample yields roughly 470,000 distinct CDR3 sequences, of which about 20% are seen a single time; approximately 8% belongs to the top ten. Time point meaning: persistent/refractory GD, antithyroid drugs over 5 years with positive TRAb. There was RNA extracted from PBMCs, and the TCR library was made from it. The sample here was peripheral blood mononuclear cells (PBMCs), taken when the disease was refractory, from a patient treated with antithyroid drugs. The receptors come from a female donor with Graves disease.

This clonotype was counted many times. The rearrangement joins TRBV3-1 to TRBJ2-2; D not resolved. The V end was cut by 3 bases, the J end by 6 bases, with 8 bases between. The CDR3 extends over 13 amino acids. Per the germline V gene, CDR1 is LGHDT and CDR2 is YNNKEL (reference sequence). This chain's CDR3 is CASSQPRPGELFF. The CDR3 bases are TGTGCCAGCAGCCAGCCGCGACCCGGGGAGCTGTTTTTT.

This clonotype was picked up one time. This chain joins TRBV5-1 and TRBJ2-6; D is unresolved. Trimming removed 0 bases from V and 0 bases from J, with 7 bases in between. The CDR3 runs 16 residues. In germline, CDR1 is SGHRS, CDR2 YFSETQ. For the CDR3, the DNA is TGCGCCAGCAGCTTGGCAGTCTTCTCTGGGGCCAACGTCCTGACTTTC. The encoded protein is CASSLAVFSGANVLTF.

In this sample, this clonotype turned up many times. V usage is TRBV18 and J usage is TRBJ1-5; TRBD1 aligns across 9 bases. Losses at the gene ends were 8 bases for V and 5 bases for J; bases not matched to a gene: 4. This CDR3 has 13 residues. Germline assignment: CDR1 KGHSH and CDR2 LQKENI. The CDR3 sequence is CASQRQGDQPQHF. The CDR3 DNA reads TGTGCCAGCCAAAGACAGGGGGATCAGCCCCAGCATTTT.

This chain links TRBV9 with TRBJ2-7; D perhaps matches TRBD2 (6 bases). Germline V gene lookup returns CDR1 SGDLS and CDR2 YYNGEE. Trimming removed 3 bases from V and 5 bases from J, with 12 bases in between. This CDR3 spans 13 amino acids. CDR3 loop: CASSALPGDEQYF. The CDR3 nucleotides read TGTGCCAGCAGCGCCCTCCCGGGGGACGAGCAGTACTTC.

This clonotype was detected many times. This sequence may be a read error, since a much larger clone differs from it by one base. This chain connects TRBV7-9 to TRBJ2-5; D unclear. Germline CDR1 reads SEHNR; CDR2 reads FQNEAQ (reference sequence). V gave up 5 bases and J gave up 3 bases, with 4 bases separating them. The CDR3 spans 11 residues. The CDR3 region has the DNA TGTGCCAGCAGCGTAAAAGAGACCCAGTACTTC. The encoded protein is CASSVKETQYF.

This clonotype was counted at least ten times. This chain uses TRBV7-2 with TRBJ1-2, with D possibly matching TRBD1 (6 bases). V was cut by 0 bases and J by 6 bases, with 14 bases left in between. CDR3 size: 15 residues. The germline V gene encodes CDR1 SGHTA and CDR2 FQGNSA. The CDR3 coding sequence is TGTGCCAGCAGCTTAGCGACAGGAACCGGGGATGGCTACACCTTC. It yields the protein CASSLATGTGDGYTF.

The chain employs TRBV6-5 and TRBJ2-5, with TRBD1 matching 10 bases. Looked up from germline, CDR1 is MNHEY and CDR2 is SVGAGI. The CDR3 sequence is 15 residues long. V lost 1 base, J lost 2 bases, and 1 base stayed unmatched. The CDR3 sequence is CASSYWTGGQETQYF. Here the CDR3 DNA reads TGTGCCAGCAGTTACTGGACAGGGGGACAAGAGACCCAGTACTTC.

About this clonotype: A read error is possible here, since a much larger clone lies one base away. Since the CDR3 does not end with the conserved phenylalanine or tryptophan, this likely comes from a read error. This chain links TRBV6-4 with TRBJ2-7, with 7 positions matching TRBD1. CDR1 is MRHNA, CDR2 SNTAGT, per germline. The CDR3 loop spans 15 amino acids. V lost 6 bases, J lost 5 bases, and 13 bases stayed unmatched. CDR3 residues: CASSTRKGQFHEQYL. In DNA, the CDR3 is TGTGCCAGCAGCACCCGGAAGGGACAGTTCCACGAGCAGTACCTC.

This chain links TRBV6-9 with TRBJ1-3; the D gene is possibly TRBD1 (5 bases). The length of the CDR3 is 14 residues. CDR1 and CDR2 (germline): MNHGY, SVAAGI. V lost 3 bases and J lost 4, with 10 bases in between. The CDR3 coding sequence is TGTGCCAGCAGTTACGGGGCCTCCGGAAACACCATATATTTT. It is translated as CASSYGASGNTIYF.

On this clonotype itself: A much larger clone differs by one base, so this may be a read error. V gene TRBV15 combines with J gene TRBJ2-5; D may correspond to TRBD1 or TRBD2 (5 bases each). CDR1 is LNHNV, CDR2 YYDKDF, per germline (reference sequence). V gave up 0 bases and J gave up 7 bases, with 21 bases separating them. CDR3 length: 17 amino acids. The CDR3 DNA is TGTGCCACCAGCAGAGATTGGGGCGGTAGCGATGGAGGGACCCAGTACTTC. This encodes CATSRDWGGSDGGTQYF.

This chain links TRBV6-1 with TRBJ1-5; TRBD1 matches 7 bases. Per germline, CDR1 MNHNS and CDR2 SASEGT. The CDR3 runs 16 residues. V shed 6 bases and J 0 bases; nucleotides not matched to a gene: 8. The CDR3 region is CASSYRTGVSNQPQHF. Written as DNA, the CDR3 is TGTGCCAGCAGCTACCGGACAGGCGTTAGCAATCAGCCCCAGCATTTT.

This clonotype was seen at least ten times. This chain connects TRBV28 to TRBJ1-4, with 7 positions matching TRBD1. The germline V gene has CDR1 MDHEN and CDR2 SYDVKM. J gave up 3 bases and V 6 bases, and 7 bases lay outside the gene matches. This CDR3 has 15 amino acids. For the CDR3, the DNA is TGTGCCAGCAGCCCAACAGGGGTCCCTAATGAAAAACTGTTTTTT. This sequence encodes CASSPTGVPNEKLFF.

The sample holds many counts of this clonotype. The genes are TRBV15 and TRBJ2-5; TRBD2 is a possible D gene (6 bases). CDR1 is LNHNV and CDR2 is YYDKDF in the germline V gene (reference sequence). The germline V and J ends were trimmed by 9 bases and 7 bases, with 18 bases remaining between them. This CDR3 is built from 13 residues. This CDR3 is CATLGGSGRTQYF. The CDR3 DNA reads TGTGCCACACTAGGAGGGTCGGGTCGGACCCAGTACTTC.

The rearrangement links TRBV2 to TRBJ2-3; TRBD1 might be the D (7 bases). V was cut by 6 bases and J by 2 bases, with 18 bases left in between. CDR1 and CDR2 from the germline V gene are SNHLY and FYNNEI. The CDR3 totals 16 residues. The CDR3, as DNA: TGTGCCAGCAGAGGAGGGACAGCCAAGGTCACAGATACGCAGTATTTT. Protein product: CASRGGTAKVTDTQYF.

This clonotype occurred many times. CDR3 bases: TGTGCCACCAGGGACAGGGGGCTTGAGACTGAAGCTTTCTTT. Amino acids: CATRDRGLETEAFF. V usage is TRBV24-1 and J usage is TRBJ1-1; 11 bases agree with TRBD1. Per the germline V gene, CDR1 is KGHDR and CDR2 is SFDVKD. V gave up 7 bases and J gave up 5 bases; unmatched junction bases: 5. This CDR3 has 14 residues.

The V gene is TRBV14, the J gene TRBJ2-7; D uncertain. There are 13 residues in the CDR3. V gave up 0 bases and J gave up 4 bases, with 7 bases separating them. Looked up from germline, CDR1 is SGHDN and CDR2 is FVKESK. This CDR3 is CASSQDSEYEQYF. CDR3 DNA: TGTGCCAGCAGCCAAGATTCGGAGTACGAGCAGTACTTC.